These 13 T cell receptor beta chains originate from one sample sequenced in a study of T cells in localized non-small cell lung cancer. Profiling relied on immunoSEQ multiplex PCR, and the TCRdb table lists in-frame clones only, not all of them. The sample gives hundreds of clones, approximately 24% of which show up once; about 18% is in the top ten. The material sequenced was normal lung tissue next to the tumor, taken before any cancer treatment. Receptor source: a male donor at least 60 years old with stage III lung adenocarcinoma.

In this sample, this clone is large. The CDR3 DNA sequence: TGTGCCACCAGACAGGGCGGAAACACCATATATTTT. The encoded protein is CATRQGGNTIYF. The rearrangement links TRBV6-8 to TRBJ1-3; 7 bases line up with TRBD1. J was trimmed by 4 bases and V by 10 bases; bases with no gene match: 4. This CDR3 comprises 12 residues. The germline V gene has CDR1 MNHGY and CDR2 SAAAGT.

This clone has only a few counts. The chain couples TRBV11-3 to TRBJ2-1, with D possibly being TRBD1 (5 bases). This CDR3 is built from 18 residues. Trimming took off 5 bases at V and 0 bases at J, with 20 bases between the two ends. The germline CDR1 and CDR2 sequences are SGHNT and YENEEA. CDR3: CASSQFNRQSSSYNEQFF. The CDR3, as DNA: TGTGCCAGCAGCCAATTTAATCGACAGTCCAGCTCCTACAATGAGCAGTTCTTC.

In this sample, this clone turned up a few times. The chain carries TRBV11-3 and TRBJ1-2; possibly TRBD1 for D (6 bases). CDR3 length: 15 amino acids. Trimming pared 5 bases from V and 1 base from J, leaving 14 bases between. CDR1 and CDR2 (germline): SGHNT, YENEEA. Written as DNA, the CDR3 is TGTGCCAGCAGCCCCGTCGGAGGGGGTAACTATGGCTACACCTTC. It is translated as CASSPVGGGNYGYTF.

This clone was counted a few times. The chain links TRBV11-3 to TRBJ1-2; the D is unclear. V was cut by 5 bases and J by 3 bases, with 19 bases left in between. CDR3 length equals 16 residues. The germline CDR1 and CDR2 sequences are SGHNT and YENEEA. As DNA, the CDR3 is TGTGCCAGCAGCCAAGCCGGAGCCGCCGGGGACTATGGCTACACCTTC. It codes for CASSQAGAAGDYGYTF.

The rearrangement uses TRBV7-1 and TRBJ1-1; no reliable D call. TRBV7-1 is designated an ORF whose function remains uncertain. The V and J ends lost 5 bases and 2 bases respectively, with 9 bases between them. This CDR3 is built from 13 residues. The DNA for the CDR3 is TGTGCCAGCAGCGCATATAGAAACACTGAAGCTTTCTTT. Its protein is CASSAYRNTEAFF.

J is TRBJ2-2 and V is TRBV11-3; D perhaps matches TRBD2 (6 bases). CDR3 size: 14 residues. The germline gives CDR1 SGHNT, CDR2 YENEEA. Trimming pared 3 bases from V and 7 bases from J, leaving 12 bases between. In DNA, the CDR3 is TGTGCCAGCAGCTTTGGGGGGAAGAACGGGGAGCTGTTTTTT. Translation gives CASSFGGKNGELFF.

The chain joins TRBV4-1 to TRBJ2-7; 9 positions match TRBD1. The ends lost 2 bases at V and 5 bases at J; junction bases unmatched: 10. Germline V gene sequence: CDR1 MGHRA, CDR2 YSYEKL. The CDR3 sequence is 16 residues long. The CDR3 loop is CASSQIRDRVPHEQYF. The CDR3 nucleotides read TGCGCCAGCAGCCAAATCCGGGACAGGGTACCCCACGAGCAGTACTTC.

By frequency in the sample, this clone is medium-sized. This chain connects TRBV4-1 to TRBJ2-1; 9 positions agree with TRBD1. Per the germline V gene, CDR1 is MGHRA and CDR2 is YSYEKL. The CDR3 loop spans 15 amino acids. The ends lost 0 bases at V and 4 bases at J; junction bases unmatched: 1. Written as DNA, the CDR3 is TGCGCCAGCAGCCAAGAGACAGGGGGATACAATGAGCAGTTCTTC. Its translation: CASSQETGGYNEQFF.

The chain employs TRBV9 and TRBJ1-1; D gene unclear. Germline lookup yields CDR1 SGDLS and CDR2 YYNGEE. Trimming took 0 bases from V and 2 from J, leaving 5 bases between them. The CDR3 runs to 13 residues. In DNA form, the CDR3 reads TGTGCCAGCAGCGTAGCCCTAAACACTGAAGCTTTCTTT. Residues: CASSVALNTEAFF.

In this sample, this clone is large. This chain joins TRBV11-3 and TRBJ1-5; a weak D match, TRBD1 (5 bases). Germline V lookup: CDR1 SGHNT, CDR2 YENEEA. This CDR3 has 15 residues. V was shortened by 2 bases and J by 1 base, with 9 bases between the two germline ends. The CDR3, as DNA: TGTGCCAGCAGCTTATGGGGGGAGAGCAATCAGCCCCAGCATTTT. Amino acid sequence: CASSLWGESNQPQHF. The full variable domain, completed using reference TRBV11-3 and TRBJ1-5, is EAGVVQSPRYKIIEKKQPVAFWCNPISGHNTLYWYLQNLGQGPELLIRYENEEAVDDSQLPKDRFSAERLKGVDSTLKIQPAELGDSAVYLCASSLWGESNQPQHFGDGTRLSIL.

This rearrangement joins TRBV19 to TRBJ1-4, with TRBD1 matching 7 bases. The V segment lost 9 bases and the J segment 13 bases; nucleotides outside the gene matches: 11. Looked up from germline, CDR1 is LNHDA and CDR2 is SQIVND (reference sequence). The CDR3 totals 12 residues. CDR3 coding DNA: TGTGCCAGGCTGACAGGGAGGAAGGGACTGTTTTTT. Protein product: CARLTGRKGLFF.

This clone has just a few counts. This chain links TRBV6-8 with TRBJ1-5; possible D gene TRBD1, 6 bases. Germline CDR1 and CDR2: MNHGY and SAAAGT. The ends were cut back, 6 bases at V and 4 bases at J, with 16 bases in the middle. This CDR3 comprises 15 residues. The CDR3 protein is CASRQKGEGNQPQHF. DNA for the CDR3: TGTGCCAGCAGACAAAAGGGGGAGGGGAATCAGCCCCAGCATTTT.

This clone was seen a handful of times. Other DNA sequences in the same sample also yield this CDR3. This chain links TRBV11-3 with TRBJ1-1; 7 bases are shared with TRBD1. The V and J ends lost 0 bases and 4 bases, in that order; junction bases with no gene match: 2. Germline-derived CDR1 and CDR2 are SGHNT and YENEEA. The CDR3 contains 14 residues. CDR3 nucleotides: TGTGCCAGCAGCTTAGATAACAGGGGCACTGAAGCTTTCTTT. It encodes CASSLDNRGTEAFF.